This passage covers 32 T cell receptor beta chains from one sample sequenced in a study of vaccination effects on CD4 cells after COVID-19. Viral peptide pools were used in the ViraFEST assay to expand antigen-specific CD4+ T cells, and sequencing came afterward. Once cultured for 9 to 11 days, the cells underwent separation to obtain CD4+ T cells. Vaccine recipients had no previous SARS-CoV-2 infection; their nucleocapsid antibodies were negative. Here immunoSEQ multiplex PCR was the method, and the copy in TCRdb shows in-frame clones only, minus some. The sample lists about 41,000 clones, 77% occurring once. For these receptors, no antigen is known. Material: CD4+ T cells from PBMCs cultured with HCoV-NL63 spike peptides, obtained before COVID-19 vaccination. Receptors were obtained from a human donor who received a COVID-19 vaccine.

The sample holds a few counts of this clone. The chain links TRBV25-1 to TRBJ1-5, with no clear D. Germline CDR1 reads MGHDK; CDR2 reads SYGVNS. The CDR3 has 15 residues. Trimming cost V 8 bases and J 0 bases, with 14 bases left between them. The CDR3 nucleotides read TGTGCCAGCGGCTTAACGGGTACTAGCAATCAGCCCCAGCATTTT. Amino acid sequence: CASGLTGTSNQPQHF.

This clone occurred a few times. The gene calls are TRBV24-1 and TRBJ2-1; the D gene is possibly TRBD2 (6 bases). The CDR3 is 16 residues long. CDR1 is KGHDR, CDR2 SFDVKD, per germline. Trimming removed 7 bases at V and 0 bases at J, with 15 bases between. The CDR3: CATSVGGLSSYNEQFF. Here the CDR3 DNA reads TGTGCCACCAGCGTCGGGGGTTTAAGCTCCTACAATGAGCAGTTCTTC.

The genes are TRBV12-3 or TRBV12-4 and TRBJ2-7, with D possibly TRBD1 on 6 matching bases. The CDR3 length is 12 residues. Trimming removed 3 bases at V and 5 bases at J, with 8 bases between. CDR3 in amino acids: CASSFYRDEQYV. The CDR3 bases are TGTGCCAGCAGTTTTTACAGGGACGAGCAGTACGTC.

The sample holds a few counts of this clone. As DNA, the CDR3 is TGTGCCAGCAGCTTTGACGGGTTCTATGGCTACACCTTC. Amino acid sequence: CASSFDGFYGYTF. The genes are TRBV7-2 and TRBJ1-2; D remains unclear. The CDR3 consists of 13 residues. The ends were cut back, 3 bases at V and 4 bases at J, with 9 bases in the middle. Germline V gene lookup returns CDR1 SGHTA and CDR2 FQGNSA.

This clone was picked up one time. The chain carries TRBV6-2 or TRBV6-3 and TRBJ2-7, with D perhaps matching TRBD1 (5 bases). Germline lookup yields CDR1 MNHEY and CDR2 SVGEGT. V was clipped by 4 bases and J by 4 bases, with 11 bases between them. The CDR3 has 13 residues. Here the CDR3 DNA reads TGTGCCAGCAGTTCACAGGCCAAATACGAGCAGTACGTC. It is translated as CASSSQAKYEQYV.

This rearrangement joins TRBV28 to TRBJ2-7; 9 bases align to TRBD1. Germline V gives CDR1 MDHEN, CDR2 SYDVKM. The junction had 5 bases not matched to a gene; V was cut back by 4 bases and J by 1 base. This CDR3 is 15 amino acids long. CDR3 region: CASSSPTGGSYEQYV. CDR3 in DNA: TGTGCCAGCAGTTCCCCGACAGGGGGATCCTACGAGCAGTACGTC.

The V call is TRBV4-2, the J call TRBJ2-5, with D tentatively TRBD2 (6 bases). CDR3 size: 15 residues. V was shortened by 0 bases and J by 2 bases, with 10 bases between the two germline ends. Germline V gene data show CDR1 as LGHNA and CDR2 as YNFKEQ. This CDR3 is CASSQETSRQETQYF. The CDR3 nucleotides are TGTGCCAGCAGCCAAGAGACTAGTCGGCAAGAGACCCAGTACTTC.

The DNA of the CDR3 is TGTGCCAGCAGTTCCGGGGGGACTGAAGCTTTCTTT. Amino acid sequence: CASSSGGTEAFF. The V and J genes are TRBV28 and TRBJ1-1; D is perhaps TRBD1 (5 bases). V was trimmed by 4 bases and J by 5 bases, leaving 8 bases between them. CDR1 is MDHEN, CDR2 SYDVKM, per germline. There are 12 residues in the CDR3.

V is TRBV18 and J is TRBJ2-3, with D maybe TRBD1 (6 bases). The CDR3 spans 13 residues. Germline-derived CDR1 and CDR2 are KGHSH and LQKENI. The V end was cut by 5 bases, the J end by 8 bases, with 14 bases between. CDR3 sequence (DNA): TGTGCCAGCTCATCAGGGTCACAGGGTACGCAGTATTTT. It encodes CASSSGSQGTQYF.

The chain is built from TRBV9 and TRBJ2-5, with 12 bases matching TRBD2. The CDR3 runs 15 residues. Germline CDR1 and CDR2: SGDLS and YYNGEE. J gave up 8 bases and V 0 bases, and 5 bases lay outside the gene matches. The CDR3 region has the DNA TGTGCCAGCAGCGTAGGACTAGCGGGGGTATTAACCCAGTACTTC. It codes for CASSVGLAGVLTQYF.

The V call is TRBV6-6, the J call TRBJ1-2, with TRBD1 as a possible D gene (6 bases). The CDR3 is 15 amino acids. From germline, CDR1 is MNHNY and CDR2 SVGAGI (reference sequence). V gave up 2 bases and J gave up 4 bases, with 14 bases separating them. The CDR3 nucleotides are TGTGCCAGCAGTTACCCCAGGGGCCTGTCCTATGGCTACACCTTC. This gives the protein CASSYPRGLSYGYTF.

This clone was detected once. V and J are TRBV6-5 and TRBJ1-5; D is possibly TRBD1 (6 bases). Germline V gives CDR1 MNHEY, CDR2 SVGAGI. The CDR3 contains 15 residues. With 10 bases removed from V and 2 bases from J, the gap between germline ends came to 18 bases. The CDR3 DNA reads TGTGCCACCACCTTCGGGGGCGCTGGCAATCAGCCCCAGCATTTT. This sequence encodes CATTFGGAGNQPQHF.

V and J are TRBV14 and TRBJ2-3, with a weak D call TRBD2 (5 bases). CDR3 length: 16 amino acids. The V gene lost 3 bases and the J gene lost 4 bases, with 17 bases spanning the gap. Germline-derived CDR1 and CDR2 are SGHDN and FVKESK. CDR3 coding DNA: TGTGCCAGCAGCCAGGCCCCCCTGGCGAGGGCAGATACGCAGTATTTT. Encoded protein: CASSQAPLARADTQYF. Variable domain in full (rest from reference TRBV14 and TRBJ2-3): EAGVTQFPSHSVIEKGQTVTLRCDPISGHDNLYWYRRVMGKEIKFLLHFVKESKQDESGMPNNRFLAERTGGTYSTLKVQPAELEDSGVYFCASSQAPLARADTQYFGPGTRLTVL.

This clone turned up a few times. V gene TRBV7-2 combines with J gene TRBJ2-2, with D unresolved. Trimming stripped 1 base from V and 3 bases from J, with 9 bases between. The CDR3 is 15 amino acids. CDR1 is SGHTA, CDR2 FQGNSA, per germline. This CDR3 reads CASSLEATDTGELFF. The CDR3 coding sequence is TGTGCCAGCAGCTTAGAAGCTACCGACACCGGGGAGCTGTTTTTT. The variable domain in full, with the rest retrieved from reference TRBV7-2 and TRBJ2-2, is GAGVSQSPSNKVTEKGKDVELRCDPISGHTALYWYRQSLGQGLEFLIYFQGNSAPDKSGLPSDRFSAERTGGSVSTLTIQRTQQEDSAVYLCASSLEATDTGELFFGEGSRLTVL.

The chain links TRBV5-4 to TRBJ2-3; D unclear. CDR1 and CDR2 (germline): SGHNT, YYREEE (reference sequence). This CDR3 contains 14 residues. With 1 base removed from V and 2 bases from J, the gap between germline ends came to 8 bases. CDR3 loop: CASSLFGPTDTQYF. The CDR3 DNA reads TGTGCCAGCAGCTTGTTTGGACCCACAGATACGCAGTATTTT.

The DNA for the CDR3 is TGTGCCAGCAGCTTTTCGACGGAGTCAGCTAACTATGGCTACACCTTC. Protein: CASSFSTESANYGYTF. The chain links TRBV5-6 to TRBJ1-2; D not certain. This CDR3 comprises 16 residues. CDR1 is SGHDT, CDR2 YYEEEE, per germline. V lost 2 bases to trimming and J lost 0 bases, with 14 bases between them.

The CDR3 sequence: CASSGQSYEQYV. As DNA, the CDR3 is TGTGCCAGCAGTGGACAGAGCTACGAGCAGTACGTC. The rearrangement uses TRBV2 and TRBJ2-7; a weak D match, TRBD1 (5 bases). V was clipped by 4 bases and J by 3 bases, with 7 bases between them. This CDR3 is 12 amino acids long. The V gene's germline CDR1 is SNHLY and CDR2 FYNNEI.

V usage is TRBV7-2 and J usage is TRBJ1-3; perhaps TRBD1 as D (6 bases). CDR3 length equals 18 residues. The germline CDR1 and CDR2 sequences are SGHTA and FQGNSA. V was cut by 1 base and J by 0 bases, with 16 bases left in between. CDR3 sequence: CASSLVGGGLNSGNTIYF. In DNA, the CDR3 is TGTGCCAGCAGCTTAGTAGGGGGGGGTTTAAACTCTGGAAACACCATATATTTT. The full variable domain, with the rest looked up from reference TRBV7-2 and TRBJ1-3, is GAGVSQSPSNKVTEKGKDVELRCDPISGHTALYWYRQSLGQGLEFLIYFQGNSAPDKSGLPSDRFSAERTGGSVSTLTIQRTQQEDSAVYLCASSLVGGGLNSGNTIYFGEGSWLTVV.

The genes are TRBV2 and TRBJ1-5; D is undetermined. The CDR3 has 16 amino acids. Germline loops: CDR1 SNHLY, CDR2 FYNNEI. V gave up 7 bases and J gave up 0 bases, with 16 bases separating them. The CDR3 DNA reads TGTGCCAGCACACAAGTACTGAAATATAGCAATCAGCCCCAGCATTTT. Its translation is CASTQVLKYSNQPQHF.

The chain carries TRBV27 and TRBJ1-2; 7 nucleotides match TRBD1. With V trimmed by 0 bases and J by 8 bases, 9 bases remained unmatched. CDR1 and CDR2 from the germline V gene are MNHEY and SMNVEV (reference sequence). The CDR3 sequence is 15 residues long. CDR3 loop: CASSLSDTGVGGYTF. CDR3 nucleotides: TGTGCCAGCAGTTTATCAGACACAGGGGTGGGCGGCTACACCTTC.

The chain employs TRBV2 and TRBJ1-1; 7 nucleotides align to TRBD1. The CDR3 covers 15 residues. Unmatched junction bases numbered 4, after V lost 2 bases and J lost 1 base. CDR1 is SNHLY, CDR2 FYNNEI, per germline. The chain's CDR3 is CASSEWDSPNTEAFF. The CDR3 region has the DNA TGTGCCAGCAGTGAATGGGACAGCCCGAACACTGAAGCTTTCTTT.

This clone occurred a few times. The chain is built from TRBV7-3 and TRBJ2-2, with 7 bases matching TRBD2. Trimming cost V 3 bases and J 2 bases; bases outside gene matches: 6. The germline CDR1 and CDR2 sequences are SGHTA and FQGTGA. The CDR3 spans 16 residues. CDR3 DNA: TGTGCCAGCAGCTTTGAGCTAGCGGTCAACACCGGGGAGCTGTTTTTT. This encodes CASSFELAVNTGELFF.

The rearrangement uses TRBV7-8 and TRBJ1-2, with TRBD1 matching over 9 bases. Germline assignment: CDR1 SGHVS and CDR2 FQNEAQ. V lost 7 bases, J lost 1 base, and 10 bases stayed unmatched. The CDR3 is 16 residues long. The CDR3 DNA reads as TGTGCCAGCACCCAACAGGGGGCAAACGTTAACTATGGCTACACCTTC. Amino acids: CASTQQGANVNYGYTF. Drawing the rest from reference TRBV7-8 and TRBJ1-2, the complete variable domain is GAGVSQSPRYKVAKRGQDVALRCDPISGHVSLFWYQQALGQGPEFLTYFQNEAQLDKSGLPSDRFFAERPEGSVSTLKIQRTQQEDSAVYLCASTQQGANVNYGYTFGSGTRLTVV.

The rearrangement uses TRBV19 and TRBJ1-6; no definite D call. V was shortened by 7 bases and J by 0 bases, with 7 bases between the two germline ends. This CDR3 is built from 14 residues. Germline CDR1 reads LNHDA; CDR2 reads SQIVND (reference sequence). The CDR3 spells CASTQSSYNSPLHF. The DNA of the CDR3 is TGTGCCAGTACCCAGAGCTCCTATAATTCACCCCTCCACTTT.

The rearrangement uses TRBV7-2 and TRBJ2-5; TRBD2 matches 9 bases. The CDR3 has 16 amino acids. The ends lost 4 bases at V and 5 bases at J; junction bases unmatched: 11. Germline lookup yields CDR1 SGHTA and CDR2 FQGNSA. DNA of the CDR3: TGTGCCAGCAGCTATAATAGCGGGGGTGGGCGGGAGACCCAGTACTTC. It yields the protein CASSYNSGGGRETQYF.

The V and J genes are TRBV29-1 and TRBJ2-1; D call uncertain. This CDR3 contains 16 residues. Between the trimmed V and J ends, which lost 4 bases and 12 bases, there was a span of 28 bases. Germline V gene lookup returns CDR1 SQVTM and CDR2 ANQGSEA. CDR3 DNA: TGCAGCGTTGTACCCGGGTTCGCGTCCAGTGGGCGAGCGCAGTTCTTC. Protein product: CSVVPGFASSGRAQFF.

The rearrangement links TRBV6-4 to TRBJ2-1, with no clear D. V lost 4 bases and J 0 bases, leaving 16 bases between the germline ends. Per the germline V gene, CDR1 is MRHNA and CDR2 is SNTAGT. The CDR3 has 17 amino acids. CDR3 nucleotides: TGTGCCAGCAGTGGAAAAACGCCCAGACGCTCCTACAATGAGCAGTTCTTC. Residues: CASSGKTPRRSYNEQFF.

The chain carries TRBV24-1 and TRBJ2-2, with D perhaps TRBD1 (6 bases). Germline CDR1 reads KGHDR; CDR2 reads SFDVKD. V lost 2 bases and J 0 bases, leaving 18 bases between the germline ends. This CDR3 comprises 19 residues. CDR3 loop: CATSDSGMGRGANTGELFF. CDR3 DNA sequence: TGTGCCACCAGTGATTCAGGAATGGGCAGGGGAGCGAACACCGGGGAGCTGTTTTTT.

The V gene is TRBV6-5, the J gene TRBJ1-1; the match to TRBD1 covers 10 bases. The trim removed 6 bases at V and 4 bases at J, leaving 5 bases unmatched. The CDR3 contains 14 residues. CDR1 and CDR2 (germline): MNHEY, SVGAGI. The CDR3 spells CASRAGQGFTEAFF. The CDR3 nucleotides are TGTGCCAGCAGGGCGGGACAGGGGTTCACTGAAGCTTTCTTT.

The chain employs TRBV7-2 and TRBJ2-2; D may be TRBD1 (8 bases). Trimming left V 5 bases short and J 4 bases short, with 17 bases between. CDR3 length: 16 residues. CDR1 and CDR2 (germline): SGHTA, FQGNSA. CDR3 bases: TGTGCCAGCAGCCCATGGACAGGGAGGGGCACCGGGGAGCTGTTTTTT. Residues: CASSPWTGRGTGELFF.

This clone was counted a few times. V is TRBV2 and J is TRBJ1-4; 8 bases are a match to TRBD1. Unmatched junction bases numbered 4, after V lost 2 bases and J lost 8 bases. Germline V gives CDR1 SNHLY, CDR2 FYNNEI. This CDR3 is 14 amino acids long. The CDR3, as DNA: TGTGCCAGCAGTGAACAGGGGGCTCGGGAAAAACTGTTTTTT. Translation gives CASSEQGAREKLFF.

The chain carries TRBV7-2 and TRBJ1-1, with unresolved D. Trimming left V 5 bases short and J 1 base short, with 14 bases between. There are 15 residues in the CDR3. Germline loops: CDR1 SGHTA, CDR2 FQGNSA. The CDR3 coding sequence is TGTGCCAGCAGCCCGGAGGAATGGGGGAACACTGAAGCTTTCTTT. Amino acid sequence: CASSPEEWGNTEAFF.